This T cell receptor beta chain emerged from a study of spatial heterogeneity in lung cancer. Study details: Alpha-chain sequences were consistently detected less often than beta-chain sequences. Broader study findings: Tumor mutation counts were tracked by expanded intratumoral alpha and beta TCR counts.

Each molecule of TCR cDNA was tagged with one unique molecular identifier. One entry per CDR3 protein, called by TCRdb with MiXCR from the 5' RACE reads. The sample records 18,000 or so distinct CDR3 sequences, 9.5% to 10% being singletons. V was clipped by 3 bases and J by 5 bases, with 14 bases between them. The CDR3 sequence is 15 residues long. The germline V gene has CDR1 SGHTA and CDR2 FQGNSA. In this sample, this clonotype turned up a few times. Antigen unknown. This beta chain is a stray read from a library made for alpha chains; its abundance is not meaningful. The time point denotes: sample taken at primary tumor resection. Tumor, nontumor lung or frozen PBMC supplied whole RNA, sequenced without sorting.

Sequencing used lung tumor tissue, obtained at surgery. The chain combines TRBV7-2 with TRBJ2-1; weak D call: TRBD2 (6 bases). This sequence originates from a female donor with early-stage non-small cell lung cancer. The CDR3 nucleotides read TGTGCCAGCAGCTTTAACGGGGGTTCCAACAATGAGCAGTTCTTC. The encoded protein is CASSFNGGSNNEQFF.